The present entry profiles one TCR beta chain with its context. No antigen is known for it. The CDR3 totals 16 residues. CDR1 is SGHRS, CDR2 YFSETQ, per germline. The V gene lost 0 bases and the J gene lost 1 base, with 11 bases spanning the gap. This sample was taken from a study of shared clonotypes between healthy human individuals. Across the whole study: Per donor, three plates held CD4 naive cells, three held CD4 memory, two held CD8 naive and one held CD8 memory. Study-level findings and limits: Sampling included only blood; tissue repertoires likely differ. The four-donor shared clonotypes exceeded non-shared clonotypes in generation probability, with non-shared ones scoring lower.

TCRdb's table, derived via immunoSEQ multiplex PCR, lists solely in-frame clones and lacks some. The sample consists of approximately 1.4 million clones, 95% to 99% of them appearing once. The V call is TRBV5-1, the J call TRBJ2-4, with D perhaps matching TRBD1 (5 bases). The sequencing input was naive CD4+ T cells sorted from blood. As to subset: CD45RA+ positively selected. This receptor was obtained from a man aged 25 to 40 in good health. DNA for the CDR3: TGCGCCAGCAGCTTGGAAGGCAGGGCCGCCAAAAACATTCAGTACTTC. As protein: CASSLEGRAAKNIQYF.